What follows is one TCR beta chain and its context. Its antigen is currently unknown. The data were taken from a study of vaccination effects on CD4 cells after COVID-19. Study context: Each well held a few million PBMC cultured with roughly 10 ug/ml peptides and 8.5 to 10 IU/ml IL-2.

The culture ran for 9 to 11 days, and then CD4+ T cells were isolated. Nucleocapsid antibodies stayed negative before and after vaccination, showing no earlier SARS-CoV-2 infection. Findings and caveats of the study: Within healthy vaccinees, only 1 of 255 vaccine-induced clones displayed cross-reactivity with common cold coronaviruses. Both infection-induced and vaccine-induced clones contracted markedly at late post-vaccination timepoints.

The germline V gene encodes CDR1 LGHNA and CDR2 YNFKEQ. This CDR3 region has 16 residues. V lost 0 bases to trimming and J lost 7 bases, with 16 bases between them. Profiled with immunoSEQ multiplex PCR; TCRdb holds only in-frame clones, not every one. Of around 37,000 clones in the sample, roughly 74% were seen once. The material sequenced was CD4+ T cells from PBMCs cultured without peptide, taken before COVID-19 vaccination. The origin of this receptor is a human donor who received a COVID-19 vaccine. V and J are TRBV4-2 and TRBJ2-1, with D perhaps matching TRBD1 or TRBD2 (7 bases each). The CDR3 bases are TGTGCCAGCAGCCAAGAGGGAGGGGGCCGGGGGAATGAGCAGTTCTTC. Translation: CASSQEGGGRGNEQFF.